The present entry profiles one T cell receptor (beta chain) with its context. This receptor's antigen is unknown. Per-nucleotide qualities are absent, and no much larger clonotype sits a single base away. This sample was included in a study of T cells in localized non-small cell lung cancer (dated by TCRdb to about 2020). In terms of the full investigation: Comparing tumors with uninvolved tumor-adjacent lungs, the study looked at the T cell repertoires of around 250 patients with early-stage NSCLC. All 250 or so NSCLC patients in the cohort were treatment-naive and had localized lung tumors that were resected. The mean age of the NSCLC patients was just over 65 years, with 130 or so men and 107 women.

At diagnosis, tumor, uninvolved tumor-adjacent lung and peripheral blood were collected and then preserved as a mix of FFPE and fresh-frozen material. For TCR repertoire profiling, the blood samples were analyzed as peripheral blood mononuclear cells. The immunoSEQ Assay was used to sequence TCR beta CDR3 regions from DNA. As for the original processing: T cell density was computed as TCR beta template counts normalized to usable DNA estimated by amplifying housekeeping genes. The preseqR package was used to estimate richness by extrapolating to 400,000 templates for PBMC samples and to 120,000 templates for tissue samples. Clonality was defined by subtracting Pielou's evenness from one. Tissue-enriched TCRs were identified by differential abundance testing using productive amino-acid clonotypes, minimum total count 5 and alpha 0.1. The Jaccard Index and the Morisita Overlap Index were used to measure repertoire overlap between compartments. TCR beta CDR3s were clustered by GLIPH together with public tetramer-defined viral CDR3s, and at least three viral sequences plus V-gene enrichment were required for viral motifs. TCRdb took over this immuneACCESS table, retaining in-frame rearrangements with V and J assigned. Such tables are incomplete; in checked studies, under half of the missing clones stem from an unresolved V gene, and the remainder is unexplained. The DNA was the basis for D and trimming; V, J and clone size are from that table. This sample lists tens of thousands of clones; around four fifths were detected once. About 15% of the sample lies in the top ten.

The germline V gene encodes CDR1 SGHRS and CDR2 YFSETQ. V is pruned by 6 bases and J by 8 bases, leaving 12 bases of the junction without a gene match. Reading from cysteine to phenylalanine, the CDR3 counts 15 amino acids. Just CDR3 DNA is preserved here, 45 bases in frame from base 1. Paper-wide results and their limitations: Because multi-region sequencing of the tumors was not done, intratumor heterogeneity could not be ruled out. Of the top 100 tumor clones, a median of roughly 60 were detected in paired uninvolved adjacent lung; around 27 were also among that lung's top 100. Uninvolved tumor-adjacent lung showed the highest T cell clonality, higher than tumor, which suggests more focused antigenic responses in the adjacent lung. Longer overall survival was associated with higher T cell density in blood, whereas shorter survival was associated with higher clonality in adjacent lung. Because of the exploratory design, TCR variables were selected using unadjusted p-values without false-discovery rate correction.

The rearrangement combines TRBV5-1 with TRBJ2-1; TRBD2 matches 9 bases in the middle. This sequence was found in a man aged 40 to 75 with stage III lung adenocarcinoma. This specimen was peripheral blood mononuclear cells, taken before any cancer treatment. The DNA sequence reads TGCGCCAGCATCCCGGGGGCTAGCGGGAATCATGAGCAGTTCTTC. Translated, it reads CASIPGASGNHEQFF.